The following is a T cell receptor (beta chain) sequence with its context. The antigen remains unidentified. This entry comes from a study of cytomegalovirus exposure and HLA in healthy donors. The wider study: HLA-typed donors contributed 65 million to 85 million unique TCRs, which were held in an early data release. Overall study findings and caveats: Earlier findings revealed that most TCR beta V segments proved productive either about 90% or about 30% of the time. Researchers catalogued 150 or so TCR beta chains as cytomegalovirus-associated.

Primers for the PCR totalled 60 Vbeta and 13 Jbeta. Produced via immunoSEQ multiplex PCR; TCRdb's table is partial and in-frame only. The sample yields around 130,000 clones, more than 60% seen once. Trimming removed 3 bases from V and 1 base from J, with 7 bases in between. The CDR3 runs 13 residues. Germline CDR1 and CDR2: SGHVS and FQNEAQ. This chain joins TRBV7-8 and TRBJ2-7, with TRBD2 as a possible D gene (6 bases). This clonotype was sampled from a woman in her 40s in good health and CMV-seropositive. Sample: PBMCs. The DNA for the CDR3 is TGTGCCAGCAGCTTCGGGGGATCCTACGAGCAGTACTTC. Translation gives CASSFGGSYEQYF.